This entry lists 21 T cell receptor beta chains sequenced from one sample in a study of CD8 T cells in ankylosing spondylitis. TCRdb independently ran MiXCR on the 5' RACE reads; one entry per CDR3 protein. This table holds some 250,000 distinct CDR3 sequences, approximately 9% found once. Source material: blood, either unsorted or a sorted T cell fraction (not recorded which). These receptors were obtained from a male donor with ankylosing spondylitis or in good health (not recorded which).

Ten or more counts support this clonotype. This chain connects TRBV7-3 to TRBJ2-3, with unresolved D. CDR3 length equals 15 residues. The V gene lost 3 bases and the J gene lost 0 bases, with 10 bases spanning the gap. Germline CDR1 reads SGHTA; CDR2 reads FQGTGA. In DNA, the CDR3 is TGTGCCAGCAGCTTGACTGTCTCTAGCACAGATACGCAGTATTTT. Its translation is CASSLTVSSTDTQYF.

This clonotype occurred many times. The rearrangement joins TRBV5-8 to TRBJ2-1; D might be TRBD2 (5 bases). Germline V lookup: CDR1 SGHTS, CDR2 YDEGEE. V lost 2 bases, J lost 4 bases, and 13 bases lay in between. CDR3 length: 15 residues. CDR3 bases: TGTGCCAGCAGCTTCGGGCAGACTATTTACAATGAGCAGTTCTTC. As protein: CASSFGQTIYNEQFF.

This clonotype was counted at least ten times. The chain is built from TRBV7-2 and TRBJ2-5; a possible D gene is TRBD1 (6 bases). This CDR3 is 14 amino acids long. Trimming pared 0 bases from V and 7 bases from J, leaving 12 bases between. Germline CDR1 reads SGHTA; CDR2 reads FQGNSA. The chain's CDR3 is CASSLAQGTSTQYF. In DNA form, the CDR3 reads TGTGCCAGCAGCTTAGCACAGGGAACGTCGACCCAGTACTTC.

V usage is TRBV20-1 and J usage is TRBJ2-7; TRBD1 agrees at 9 bases. The CDR3 runs to 18 residues. The V gene end was trimmed by 0 bases and the J gene end by 5 bases; junction bases not matched to a gene: 17. From germline, CDR1 is DFQATT and CDR2 SNEGSKA (reference sequence). The CDR3 region has the DNA TGCAGTGCTAGAGATGGTCATCCCCAACGGGACAGGGTCCACGAGCAGTACTTC. The encoded protein is CSARDGHPQRDRVHEQYF.

This clonotype was seen ten or more times. The chain joins TRBV20-1 to TRBJ2-7, with 10 nucleotides matching TRBD2. Germline V gene lookup returns CDR1 DFQATT and CDR2 SNEGSKA (reference sequence). The CDR3 extends over 14 amino acids. V was clipped by 6 bases and J by 2 bases; unmatched bases: 7. CDR3: CSATTSGHAYEQYF. The DNA for the CDR3 is TGCAGTGCGACGACTAGCGGGCATGCCTACGAGCAGTACTTC.

Ten or more counts support this clonotype. This chain connects TRBV20-1 to TRBJ1-2; 11 bases agree with TRBD1. The CDR3 spans 14 residues. Germline CDR1 reads DFQATT; CDR2 reads SNEGSKA (reference sequence). J lost 9 bases, V lost 4 bases, and 10 bases had no gene match. The CDR3 sequence is CSATEDRGLRSYTF. CDR3 sequence (DNA): TGCAGTGCTACAGAGGACAGGGGGCTAAGGAGCTACACCTTC.

The rearrangement joins TRBV7-9 to TRBJ1-1, with TRBD1 as a possible D gene (5 bases). Between the trimmed V and J ends, which lost 6 bases and 0 bases, there was a span of 17 bases. Germline V CDR1 and CDR2: SEHNR, FQNEAQ (reference sequence). There are 16 residues in the CDR3. Here the CDR3 DNA reads TGTGCCAGCAGAGCCCCAGGGTCGGAAGTGAACACTGAAGCTTTCTTT. Protein: CASRAPGSEVNTEAFF.

This clonotype was detected many times. The chain is built from TRBV20-1 and TRBJ2-1, with 11 bases that match TRBD2. Germline V gene sequence: CDR1 DFQATT, CDR2 SNEGSKA (reference sequence). The CDR3 loop spans 14 amino acids. With 3 bases clipped from V and 8 bases from J, the junction kept 6 bases outside the gene matches. The CDR3 reads CSASELAGVDEQFF. The CDR3 region has the DNA TGCAGTGCTAGTGAACTAGCGGGAGTTGATGAGCAGTTCTTC.

The CDR3 DNA reads as TGTGCCAGCAGCGAGATGACTAGCGGGAAGGGTGAGCAGTTCTTC. It translates to CASSEMTSGKGEQFF. The genes are TRBV7-2 and TRBJ2-1; 11 positions agree with TRBD2. Trimming at V came to 5 bases and at J to 9 bases, leaving 9 bases not matched to a gene. The CDR3 runs to 15 residues. Germline V lookup: CDR1 SGHTA, CDR2 FQGNSA.

This chain joins TRBV7-2 and TRBJ2-1; 8 positions agree with TRBD1. The V gene end was trimmed by 5 bases and the J gene end by 9 bases; junction bases not matched to a gene: 12. Germline V gene lookup returns CDR1 SGHTA and CDR2 FQGNSA. The CDR3 totals 15 residues. In DNA form, the CDR3 reads TGTGCCAGCAGCCCCCCCCGGGACAGGAACGGTGAGCAGTTCTTC. Its translation is CASSPPRDRNGEQFF.

This clonotype has a count of ten or more. The CDR3 coding sequence is TGCGCCAGCAGCCTGACAGGGGTCCTCTACGAGCAGTACTTC. It yields the protein CASSLTGVLYEQYF. The chain employs TRBV5-1 and TRBJ2-7, with TRBD1 matching over 8 bases. V dropped 4 bases and J dropped 3; count of bases not matched to a gene: 6. Germline CDR1 SGHRS, CDR2 YFSETQ. The length of the CDR3 is 14 residues.

This clonotype was picked up many times. The CDR3 DNA is TGTGCCAGCAGCCCCGGGACCCTTATCTCCTACGAGCAGTACTTC. Translation gives CASSPGTLISYEQYF. The chain links TRBV7-9 to TRBJ2-7; the D call may be TRBD1 or TRBD2 (5 bases each). CDR3 length equals 15 residues. V lost 5 bases and J 0 bases, leaving 14 bases between the germline ends. Germline assignment: CDR1 SEHNR and CDR2 FQNEAQ (reference sequence).

This clonotype was seen a few times. This chain joins TRBV12-3 or TRBV12-4 and TRBJ2-7, with 7 bases lining up with TRBD2. V gave up 5 bases and J gave up 6 bases; unmatched junction bases: 16. This CDR3 has 16 amino acids. The CDR3 sequence is CASSPRGSSGVSEQYF. DNA for the CDR3: TGTGCCAGCAGTCCTCGGGGGTCTAGCGGAGTCTCCGAGCAGTACTTC.

Concerning this clonotype: A much larger clone sits a single nucleotide away, making a read error possible. In this CDR3 the conserved last residue, phenylalanine or tryptophan, is missing, so a read error is likely. The V gene is TRBV12-3 or TRBV12-4, the J gene TRBJ1-4; D uncertain. Trimming pared 10 bases from V and 7 bases from J, leaving 16 bases between. The CDR3 loop spans 13 amino acids. CDR3 sequence reads: CATTPDRTEKLFL. The CDR3 DNA follows: TGTGCCACCACGCCGGACCGAACTGAAAAACTGTTTTTA.

This chain joins TRBV12-3 or TRBV12-4 and TRBJ1-5; D uncertain. The V end was cut by 6 bases, the J end by 5 bases, with 11 bases between. The CDR3 is made up of 13 amino acids. The CDR3 spells CASSLVDHQPQHF. CDR3 DNA: TGTGCCAGCAGCCTGGTTGACCATCAGCCCCAGCATTTT.

There are a few counts of this clonotype. The chain couples TRBV30 to TRBJ2-3, with D possibly TRBD1 on 5 matching bases. There are 15 residues in the CDR3. Germline V gene lookup returns CDR1 GTSNPN and CDR2 SVGIG (reference sequence). V lost 0 bases and J 0 bases, leaving 10 bases between the germline ends. Here the CDR3 DNA reads TGTGCCTGGAGTGTCGCGGCAGGGAGCACAGATACGCAGTATTTT. Its translation is CAWSVAAGSTDTQYF.

This clonotype was observed at least ten times. The chain is built from TRBV7-2 and TRBJ2-2, with 9 bases identical to TRBD1. This CDR3 has 14 amino acids. With V trimmed by 6 bases and J by 2 bases, 1 base remained unmatched. Per the germline V gene, CDR1 is SGHTA and CDR2 is FQGNSA. CDR3 residues: CASRGQGNTGELFF. DNA of the CDR3: TGTGCCAGCAGGGGACAGGGAAACACCGGGGAGCTGTTTTTT.

The rearrangement links TRBV15 to TRBJ1-2; perhaps TRBD1 as D (6 bases). Germline V gene lookup returns CDR1 LNHNV and CDR2 YYDKDF (reference sequence). The CDR3 spans 14 residues. V was clipped by 5 bases and J by 8 bases, with 18 bases between them. CDR3 coding DNA: TGTGCCACCAGCTGGGTTACAGGGATGGAAGGCTACACCTTC. Translation: CATSWVTGMEGYTF.

Of note for this clonotype: A much larger clone lies one base from this, so it may be a read error. The genes are TRBV6-2 or TRBV6-3 and TRBJ2-5; D ambiguous. The germline V gene has CDR1 MNHEY and CDR2 SVGEGT. The V end lost 2 bases, the J end lost 0 bases, and 10 bases lay between the germline ends. CDR3 size: 15 residues. The CDR3 sequence is CASSYPSRDQETQYF. CDR3 DNA sequence: TGTGCCAGCAGTTACCCGAGTCGGGACCAAGAGACCCAGTACTTC.

This clonotype was detected many times. The genes are TRBV20-1 and TRBJ2-3; D ambiguous. Per the germline V gene, CDR1 is DFQATT and CDR2 is SNEGSKA (reference sequence). This CDR3 is 13 amino acids long. Trimming cost V 4 bases and J 0 bases, with 8 bases left between them. The CDR3 DNA follows: TGCAGTGCTATCTGGCAGAGCACAGATACGCAGTATTTT. Translated: CSAIWQSTDTQYF.

The chain is built from TRBV20-1 and TRBJ2-5; a possible D gene is TRBD1 (7 bases). The CDR3 is 17 amino acids. The ends were cut back, 5 bases at V and 4 bases at J, with 26 bases in the middle. Germline loops: CDR1 DFQATT, CDR2 SNEGSKA (reference sequence). CDR3 sequence reads: CSAESEGGGPRLETQYF. The DNA of the CDR3 is TGCAGTGCTGAGTCAGAAGGAGGGGGCCCCCGGTTAGAGACCCAGTACTTC.